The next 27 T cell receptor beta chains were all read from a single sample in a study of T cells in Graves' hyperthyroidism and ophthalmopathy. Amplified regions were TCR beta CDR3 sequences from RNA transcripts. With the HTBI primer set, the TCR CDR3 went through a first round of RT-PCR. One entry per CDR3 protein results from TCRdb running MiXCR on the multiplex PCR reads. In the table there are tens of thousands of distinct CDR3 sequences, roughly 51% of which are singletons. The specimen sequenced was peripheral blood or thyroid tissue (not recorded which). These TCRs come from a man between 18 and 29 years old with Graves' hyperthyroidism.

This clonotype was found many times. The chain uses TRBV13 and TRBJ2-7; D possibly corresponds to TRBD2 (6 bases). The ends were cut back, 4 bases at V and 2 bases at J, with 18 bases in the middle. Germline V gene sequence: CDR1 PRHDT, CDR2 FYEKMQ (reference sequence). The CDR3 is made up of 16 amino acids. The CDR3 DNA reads TGTGCCAGCAGCTCCCCCGGACCCGGGGGAGCCTACGAGCAGTACTTC. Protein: CASSSPGPGGAYEQYF.

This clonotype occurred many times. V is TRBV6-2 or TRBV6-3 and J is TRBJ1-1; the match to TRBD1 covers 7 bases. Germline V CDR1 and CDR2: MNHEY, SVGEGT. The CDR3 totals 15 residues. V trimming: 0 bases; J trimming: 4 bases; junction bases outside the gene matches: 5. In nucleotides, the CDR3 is TGTGCCAGCAGTTACTCGTTTTACAGGGGCACTGAAGCTTTCTTT. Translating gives CASSYSFYRGTEAFF.

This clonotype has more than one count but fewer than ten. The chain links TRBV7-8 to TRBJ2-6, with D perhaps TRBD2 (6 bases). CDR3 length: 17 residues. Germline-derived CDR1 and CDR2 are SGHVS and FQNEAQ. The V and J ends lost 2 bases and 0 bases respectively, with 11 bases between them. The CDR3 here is CASSLWRGTSGANVLTF. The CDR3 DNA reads TGTGCCAGCAGCTTATGGAGGGGAACCTCTGGGGCCAACGTCCTGACTTTC.

The CDR3 nucleotides are TGCGCCCTACAGGGTTTGGACACTGAAGCTTTCTTT. Translating gives CALQGLDTEAFF. V gene TRBV10-2 combines with J gene TRBJ1-1, with a weak D call TRBD1 (6 bases). Trimming took 11 bases from V and 3 from J, leaving 13 bases between them. The CDR3 covers 12 residues. Germline assignment: CDR1 WSHSY and CDR2 SAAADI.

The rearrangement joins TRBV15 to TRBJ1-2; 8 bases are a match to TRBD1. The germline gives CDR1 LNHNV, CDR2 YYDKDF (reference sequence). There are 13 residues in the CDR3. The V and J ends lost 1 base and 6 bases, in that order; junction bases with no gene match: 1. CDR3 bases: TGTGCCACCAGCAGAGCAGGGGGCGATGGCTACACCTTC. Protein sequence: CATSRAGGDGYTF.

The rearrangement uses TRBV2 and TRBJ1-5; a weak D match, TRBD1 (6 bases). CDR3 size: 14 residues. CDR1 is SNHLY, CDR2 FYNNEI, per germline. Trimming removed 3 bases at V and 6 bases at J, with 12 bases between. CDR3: CASSDRGESQPQHF. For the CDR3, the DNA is TGTGCCAGCAGTGACAGGGGAGAGAGTCAGCCCCAGCATTTT.

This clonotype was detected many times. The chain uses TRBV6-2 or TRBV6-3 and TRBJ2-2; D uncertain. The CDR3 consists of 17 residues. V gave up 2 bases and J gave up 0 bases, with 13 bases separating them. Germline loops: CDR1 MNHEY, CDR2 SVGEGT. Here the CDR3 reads CASSYLPTLTNTGELFF. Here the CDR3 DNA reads TGTGCCAGCAGTTACCTTCCGACTTTAACGAACACCGGGGAGCTGTTTTTT.

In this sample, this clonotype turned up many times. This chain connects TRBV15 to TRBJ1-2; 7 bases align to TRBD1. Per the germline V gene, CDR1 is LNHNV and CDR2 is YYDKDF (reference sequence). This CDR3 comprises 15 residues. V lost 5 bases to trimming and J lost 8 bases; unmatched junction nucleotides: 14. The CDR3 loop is CATSPRGGTARGYTF. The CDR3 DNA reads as TGTGCCACCAGCCCCCGAGGCGGGACAGCTCGCGGCTACACCTTC.

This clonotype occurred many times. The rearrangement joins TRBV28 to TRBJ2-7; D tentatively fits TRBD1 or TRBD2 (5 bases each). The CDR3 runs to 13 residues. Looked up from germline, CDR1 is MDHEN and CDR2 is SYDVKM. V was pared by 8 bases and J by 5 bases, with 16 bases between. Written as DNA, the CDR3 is TGTGCCAGCGAGTCTGGTGGGACCGACGAGCAGTACTTC. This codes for CASESGGTDEQYF.

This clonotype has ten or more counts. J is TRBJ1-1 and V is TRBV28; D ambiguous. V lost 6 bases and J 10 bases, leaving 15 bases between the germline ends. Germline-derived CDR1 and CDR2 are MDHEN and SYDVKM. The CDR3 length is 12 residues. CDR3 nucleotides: TGTGCCAGCAGACAAACCCCAAGTGCAGCTTTCTTT. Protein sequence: CASRQTPSAAFF.

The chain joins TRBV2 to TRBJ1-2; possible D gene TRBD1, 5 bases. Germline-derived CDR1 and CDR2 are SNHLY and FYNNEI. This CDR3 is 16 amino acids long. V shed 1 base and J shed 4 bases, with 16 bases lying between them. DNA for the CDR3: TGTGCCAGCAGTGAAGAAGGAGCAGGGAACGTCTATGGCTACACCTTC. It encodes CASSEEGAGNVYGYTF.

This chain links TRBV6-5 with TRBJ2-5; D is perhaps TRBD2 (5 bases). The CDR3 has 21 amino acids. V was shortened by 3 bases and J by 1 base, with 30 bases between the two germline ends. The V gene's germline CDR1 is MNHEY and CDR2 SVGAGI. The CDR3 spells CASSYLWSGWIARDLQETQYF. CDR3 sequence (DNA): TGTGCCAGCAGTTATTTGTGGTCAGGATGGATAGCGCGCGACCTCCAAGAGACCCAGTACTTC.

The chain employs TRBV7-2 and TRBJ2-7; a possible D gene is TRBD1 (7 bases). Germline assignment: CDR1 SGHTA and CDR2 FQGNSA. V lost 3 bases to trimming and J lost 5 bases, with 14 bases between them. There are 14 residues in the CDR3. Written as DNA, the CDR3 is TGTGCCAGCAGCTTGGGGCAGGGGGGCGACGAGCAGTACTTC. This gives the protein CASSLGQGGDEQYF.

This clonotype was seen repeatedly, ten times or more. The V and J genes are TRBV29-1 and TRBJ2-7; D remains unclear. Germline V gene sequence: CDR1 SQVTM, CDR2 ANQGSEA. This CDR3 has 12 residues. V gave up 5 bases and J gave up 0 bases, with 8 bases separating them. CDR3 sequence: CSVKGNSYEQYF. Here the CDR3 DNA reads TGCAGCGTTAAAGGGAACTCCTACGAGCAGTACTTC.

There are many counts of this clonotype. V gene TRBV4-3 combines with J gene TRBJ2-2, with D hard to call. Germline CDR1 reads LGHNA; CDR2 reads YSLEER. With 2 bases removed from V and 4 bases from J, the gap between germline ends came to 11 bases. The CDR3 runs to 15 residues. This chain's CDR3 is CASSQYFPLTGELFF. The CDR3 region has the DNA TGCGCCAGCAGCCAATATTTCCCTCTCACCGGGGAGCTGTTTTTT.

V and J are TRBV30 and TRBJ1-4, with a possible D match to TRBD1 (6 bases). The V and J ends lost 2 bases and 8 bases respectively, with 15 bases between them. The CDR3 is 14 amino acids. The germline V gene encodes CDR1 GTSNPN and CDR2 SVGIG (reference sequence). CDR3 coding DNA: TGTGCCTGGAGTAAGGGGACAAGAGAAGAAAAACTGTTTTTT. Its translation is CAWSKGTREEKLFF.

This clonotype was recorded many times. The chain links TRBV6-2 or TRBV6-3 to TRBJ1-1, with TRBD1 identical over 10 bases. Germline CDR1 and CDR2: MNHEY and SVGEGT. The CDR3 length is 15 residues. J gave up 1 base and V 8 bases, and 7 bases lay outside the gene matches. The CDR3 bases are TGTGCCAGCGACTTGACAGGGGGCTGGAACACTGAAGCTTTCTTT. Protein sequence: CASDLTGGWNTEAFF.

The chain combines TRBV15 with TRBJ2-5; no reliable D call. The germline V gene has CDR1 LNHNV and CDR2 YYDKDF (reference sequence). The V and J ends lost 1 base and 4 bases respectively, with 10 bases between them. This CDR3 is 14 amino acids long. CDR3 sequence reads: CATSRALVGETQYF. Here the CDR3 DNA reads TGTGCCACCAGCAGAGCTTTGGTGGGAGAGACCCAGTACTTC.

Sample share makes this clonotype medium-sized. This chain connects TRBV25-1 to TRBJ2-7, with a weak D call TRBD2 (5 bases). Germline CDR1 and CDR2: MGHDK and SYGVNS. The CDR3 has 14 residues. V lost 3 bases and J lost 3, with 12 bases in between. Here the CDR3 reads CASSDRYEGYEQYF. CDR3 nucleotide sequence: TGTGCCAGCAGTGACCGATACGAGGGCTACGAGCAGTACTTC.

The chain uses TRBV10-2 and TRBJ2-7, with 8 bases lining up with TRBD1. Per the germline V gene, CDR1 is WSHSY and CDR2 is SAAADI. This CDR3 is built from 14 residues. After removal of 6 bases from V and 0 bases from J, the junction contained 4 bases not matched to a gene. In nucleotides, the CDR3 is TGCGCCAGCAGGGGACAGGATCTCTCCTACGAGCAGTACTTC. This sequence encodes CASRGQDLSYEQYF.

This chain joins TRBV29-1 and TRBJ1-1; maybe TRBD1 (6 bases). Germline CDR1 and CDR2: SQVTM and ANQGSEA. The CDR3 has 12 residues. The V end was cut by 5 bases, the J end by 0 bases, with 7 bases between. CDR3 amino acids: CSVQGMNTEAFF. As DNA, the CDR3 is TGCAGCGTTCAGGGGATGAACACTGAAGCTTTCTTT.

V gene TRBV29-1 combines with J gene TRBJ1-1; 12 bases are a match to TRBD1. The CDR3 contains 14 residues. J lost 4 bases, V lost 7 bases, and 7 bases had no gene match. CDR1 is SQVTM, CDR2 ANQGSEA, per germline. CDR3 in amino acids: CSAGTGGPVTEAFF. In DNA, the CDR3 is TGCAGCGCAGGGACAGGGGGCCCAGTCACTGAAGCTTTCTTT.

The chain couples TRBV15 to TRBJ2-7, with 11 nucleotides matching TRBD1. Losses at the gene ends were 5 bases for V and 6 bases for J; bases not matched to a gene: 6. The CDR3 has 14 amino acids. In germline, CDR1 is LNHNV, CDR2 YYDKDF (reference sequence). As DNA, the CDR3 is TGTGCCACCAGCGGGGGACAGGGGGGTGGCGAGCAGTACTTC. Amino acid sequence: CATSGGQGGGEQYF.

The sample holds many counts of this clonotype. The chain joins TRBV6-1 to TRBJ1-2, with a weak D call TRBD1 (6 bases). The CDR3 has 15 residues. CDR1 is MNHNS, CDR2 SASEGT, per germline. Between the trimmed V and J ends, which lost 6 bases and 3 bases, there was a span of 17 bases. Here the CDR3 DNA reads TGTGCCAGCAGACTACAATGGGGGGCCCACTATGGCTACACCTTC. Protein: CASRLQWGAHYGYTF.

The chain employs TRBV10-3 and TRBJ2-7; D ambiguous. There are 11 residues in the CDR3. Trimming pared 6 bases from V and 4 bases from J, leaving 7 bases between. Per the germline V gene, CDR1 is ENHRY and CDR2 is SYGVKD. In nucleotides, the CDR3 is TGTGCCATCAGAGGAGAGTACGAGCAGTACTTC. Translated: CAIRGEYEQYF.

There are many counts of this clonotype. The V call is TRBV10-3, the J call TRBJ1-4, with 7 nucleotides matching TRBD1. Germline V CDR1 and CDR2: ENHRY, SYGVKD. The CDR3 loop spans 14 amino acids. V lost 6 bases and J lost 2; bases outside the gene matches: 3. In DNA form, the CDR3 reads TGTGCCATCAGGGAAGGGGGCACTAATGAAAAACTGTTTTTT. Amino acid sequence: CAIREGGTNEKLFF.

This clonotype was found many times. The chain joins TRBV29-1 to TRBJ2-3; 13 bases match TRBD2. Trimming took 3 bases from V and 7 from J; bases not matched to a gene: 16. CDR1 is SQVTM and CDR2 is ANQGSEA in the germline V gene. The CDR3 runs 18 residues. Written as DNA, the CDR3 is TGCAGCGTTGATGGGACCGGGACTAGCGGGACCGACCATTATACGCAGTATTTT. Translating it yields CSVDGTGTSGTDHYTQYF.